These 9 T cell receptor beta chains came from one sample sequenced in a study of cytomegalovirus exposure and HLA in healthy donors. Primers included in the PCR were 60 Vbeta and 13 Jbeta primers. The protocol was immunoSEQ multiplex PCR, while the TCRdb copy is restricted to in-frame clones and leaves out a portion. The repertoire holds about 120,000 clones, 6.5% to 9.5% seen once, with around 6% in the top ten. Material for sequencing was PBMCs. The source is a woman between 40 and 50 years old in good health and CMV-seropositive.

This clone was counted only a few times. The rearrangement uses TRBV19 and TRBJ2-7, with a tentative D call TRBD1 (6 bases). The germline V gene has CDR1 LNHDA and CDR2 SQIVND (reference sequence). The CDR3 consists of 14 residues. V lost 3 bases, J lost 5 bases, and 14 bases lay in between. CDR3 sequence reads: CASSMVGAGDEQYF. The CDR3 DNA sequence: TGTGCCAGTAGTATGGTGGGGGCGGGCGACGAGCAGTACTTC.

This clone was observed a handful of times. The gene calls are TRBV21-1 and TRBJ2-2; the tabulated D call, TRBD2, remains unverified against the DNA. TRBV21-1 counts as a pseudogene. The CDR3 contains 16 residues. CDR3 residues: CAVGGALEPNTGELFF. The CDR3 region has the DNA TGTGCCGTGGGGGGGGCCCTCGAACCGAACACCGGGGAGCTGTTTTTT.

This clone was observed a handful of times. The J gene is TRBJ2-2, the V gene TRBV6-5, with TRBD2 matching over 8 bases. Looked up from germline, CDR1 is MNHEY and CDR2 is SVGAGI. CDR3 size: 16 residues. After removal of 0 bases from V and 4 bases from J, the junction contained 4 bases not matched to a gene. CDR3 loop: CASSYSFSGATGELFF. CDR3 bases: TGTGCCAGCAGTTACTCGTTTAGCGGGGCCACCGGGGAGCTGTTTTTT.

Only a few counts were recorded for this clone. The chain combines TRBV19 with TRBJ1-4; D possibly corresponds to TRBD1 (5 bases). Trimming took 4 bases from V and 8 from J, leaving 17 bases between them. This CDR3 is 15 amino acids long. Germline V lookup: CDR1 LNHDA, CDR2 SQIVND (reference sequence). This CDR3 reads CASSTLGEGSEKLFF. The CDR3 nucleotides are TGTGCCAGTAGTACCCTAGGGGAGGGTAGCGAAAAACTGTTTTTT.

This clone was seen many times. J is TRBJ2-7 and V is TRBV7-8; TRBD1 matches at 7 bases. Germline-derived CDR1 and CDR2 are SGHVS and FQNEAQ. This CDR3 is 13 amino acids long. Trimming took 1 base from V and 3 from J; bases not matched to a gene: 0. The CDR3 loop is CASSLDRGYEQYF. DNA of the CDR3: TGTGCCAGCAGCTTAGACAGGGGCTACGAGCAGTACTTC.

This clone was found a few times. CDR3 sequence reads: CASSPTGGASYEQYF. CDR3 bases: TGTGCCAGCAGCCCAACAGGGGGCGCATCCTACGAGCAGTACTTC. The chain recombines TRBV7-9 with TRBJ2-5; 9 nucleotides align to TRBD1. With the DNA end fitting TRBJ2-7 better, the J assignment may be wrong. The CDR3 contains 15 residues. Germline CDR1 reads SEHNR; CDR2 reads FQNEAQ (reference sequence).

The chain employs TRBV19 and TRBJ1-5, with a possible D match to TRBD1 (6 bases). Trimming stripped 6 bases from V and 3 bases from J, with 18 bases between. Per the germline V gene, CDR1 is LNHDA and CDR2 is SQIVND (reference sequence). CDR3 length: 16 residues. In DNA, the CDR3 is TGTGCCAGTAGGATACAGGGTTGGATGATCAATCAGCCCCAGCATTTT. Protein sequence: CASRIQGWMINQPQHF.

This clone turned up a few times. This sequence joins TRBV5-6 and TRBJ2-5, with D maybe TRBD2 (7 bases). Germline values: CDR1 SGHDT, CDR2 YYEEEE. CDR3 length: 16 residues. With 4 bases removed from V and 2 bases from J, the gap between germline ends came to 18 bases. Written as DNA, the CDR3 is TGTGCCAGCAGCCACTACCCAGGGAGGGGGCAAGAGACCCAGTACTTC. This encodes CASSHYPGRGQETQYF.

In its sample, this clone was seen a few times. V is TRBV6-1 and J is TRBJ2-2, with TRBD1 as a possible D gene (5 bases). V was shortened by 3 bases and J by 3 bases, with 8 bases between the two germline ends. The length of the CDR3 is 14 residues. Per germline, CDR1 MNHNS and CDR2 SASEGT. The DNA for the CDR3 is TGTGCCAGCAGTGAGGTCAGGGACACCGGGGAGCTGTTTTTT. It encodes CASSEVRDTGELFF.